The rows below give T cell receptor beta chains drawn from one sample of a study of blood T cell repertoires in COVID-19. TCRdb's copy holds only in-frame clones and misses some; the assay was immunoSEQ multiplex PCR. The profile covers under 250,000 clones, with about 85% appearing a single time and 5% to 7% taken by the ten largest. Specimen: peripheral blood. The receptor set was obtained from an older woman with active or convalescent COVID-19. CDR3s leave out the opening cysteine and the closing phenylalanine or tryptophan. Each record gives: V gene, clone size, J gene, CDR3 protein. Clone size is given for some rows only: seen once, a few or many times, or a class if the clone is expanded.

>TRBV27|many|TRBJ2-5
ASSLNVGLALETQY
>TRBV10-3|-|TRBJ2-7
ATGPGGLTYEQY
>TRBV24-1|once|TRBJ2-7
ATSGRTSGNTLLYEQY
>TRBV7-9|once|TRBJ2-5
ASSLTPKETQY
>TRBV2|few|TRBJ2-2
ASSDYRGRGGELF
>TRBV2|-|TRBJ2-3
ASSLRDIGDTQY
>TRBV11-2|-|TRBJ2-3
ASSPLAGGPRDTQY
>TRBV7-9|few|TRBJ1-4
ASSFSSATNEKLF
>TRBV15|many|TRBJ1-5
ATSRDRASATAVWPQH
>TRBV5-1|-|TRBJ1-2
ASSIGQVGYT
>TRBV30|-|TRBJ1-1
AWSVQAGLNTEAF
>TRBV9|once|TRBJ1-6
ASSPGQGNSPLH
>TRBV19|-|TRBJ2-3
ASSLTSGSTDTQY
>TRBV18|once|TRBJ1-4
ASSPTLGTVREKLF
>TRBV6-5|-|TRBJ2-1
ASRGVSNYNEQF
>TRBV30|-|TRBJ2-2
AWSWASGANTGELF
>TRBV13|-|TRBJ2-7
ASSSGQGYEQY
>TRBV6-6|-|TRBJ2-1
ASSPRTSGRSSYNEQF
>TRBV20-1|-|TRBJ2-3
SARDGSLRY
>TRBV5-1|once|TRBJ2-7
ASSRRSSGRLDEQY
>TRBV7-2|-|TRBJ2-1
ASSLKVSGGFDEQF
>TRBV10-3|-|TRBJ1-1
AISGGSGGNTEAF
>TRBV6-1|-|TRBJ1-6
ASSESQGSNSPLH
>TRBV24-1|-|TRBJ2-1
ATSEPRPGLAASYNEQF
>TRBV5-1|-|TRBJ2-2
ASSPDNAGELF
>TRBV18|-|TRBJ2-7
ASSPGTGRIGSYEQY
>TRBV23-1|-|TRBJ2-2
ASSHGREAGELF
>TRBV3-1/TRBV3-2|few|TRBJ1-6
ASSLGTDNSPLH
>TRBV9|-|TRBJ2-1
ASSVDTTRSSYNEQF
>TRBV7-9|-|TRBJ1-3
ASNTGTDGNTIY
>TRBV19|-|TRBJ1-3
ASSRRGSRSGNTIY
>TRBV21-1|few|TRBJ2-7
ASSLCRGRFYEQY
>TRBV5-4|-|TRBJ1-2
ASSLKVAGGYT
>TRBV11-3|-|TRBJ2-1
ASGIGLAENSEQF
>TRBV25-1|once|TRBJ2-7
ASRDLAGGLDEQY
>TRBV6-5|-|TRBJ2-5
ASSYLLQETQY
>TRBV7-3|-|TRBJ2-1
ASSPGLAYNEQF
>TRBV3-1/TRBV3-2|-|TRBJ2-1
ASSTPLTSAIRSEQF
>TRBV7-9|-|TRBJ2-3
ASSLKPDTQY
>TRBV11-3|-|TRBJ2-4
ASSYISSGSKNIQY
>TRBV28|-|TRBJ1-1
ASPPRGTNTEAF
>TRBV9|-|TRBJ2-1
ASSVGVLAGRDEQF
>TRBV10-2|-|TRBJ1-2
ASSESRTEGGYT
>TRBV5-1|-|TRBJ2-7
ASNIGGQRTDEQY
>TRBV30|-|TRBJ1-1
AWSPGWTEAF
>TRBV18|-|TRBJ2-1
ASSQGQENNEQF
>TRBV18|-|TRBJ2-2
ASSPLRLAETLNTGELF
>TRBV30|few|TRBJ1-5
AWGTGAYQPQH
>TRBV30|few|TRBJ2-7
AWSPTGFGKQY
>TRBV7-9|once|TRBJ1-2
ASSYGQGLNYGYT
>TRBV5-4|-|TRBJ1-2
ASSLEQGLQGYT
>TRBV10-1|-|TRBJ2-5
ASSSSGRVETQY
>TRBV5-4|-|TRBJ2-3
ASSLAKESTDTQY
>TRBV10-3|-|TRBJ2-3
AISALGLGTDTQY
>TRBV24-1|-|TRBJ2-5
ATSDADREETQY